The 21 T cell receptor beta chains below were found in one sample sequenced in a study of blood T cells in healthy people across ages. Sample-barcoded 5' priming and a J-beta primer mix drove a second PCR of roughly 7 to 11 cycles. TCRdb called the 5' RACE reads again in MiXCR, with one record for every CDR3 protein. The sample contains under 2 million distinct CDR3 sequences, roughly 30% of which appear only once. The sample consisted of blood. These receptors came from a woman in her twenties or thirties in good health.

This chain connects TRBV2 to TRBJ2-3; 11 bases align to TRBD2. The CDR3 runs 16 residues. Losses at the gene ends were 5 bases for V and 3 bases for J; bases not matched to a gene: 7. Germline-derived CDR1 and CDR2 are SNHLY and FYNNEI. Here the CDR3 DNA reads TGTGCCAGCAGTCGCCCACTAGCGGGGGTAACAGATACGCAGTATTTT. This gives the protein CASSRPLAGVTDTQYF.

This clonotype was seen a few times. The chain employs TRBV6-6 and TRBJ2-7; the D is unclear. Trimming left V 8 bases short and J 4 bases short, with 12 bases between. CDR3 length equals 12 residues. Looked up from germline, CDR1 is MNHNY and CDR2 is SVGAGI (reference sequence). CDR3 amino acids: CASGPIWYEQYF. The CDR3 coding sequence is TGTGCCAGCGGTCCTATATGGTACGAGCAGTACTTC.

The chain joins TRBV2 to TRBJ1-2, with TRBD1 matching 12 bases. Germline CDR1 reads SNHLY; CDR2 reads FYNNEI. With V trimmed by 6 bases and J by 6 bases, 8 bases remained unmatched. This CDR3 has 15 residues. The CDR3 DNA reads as TGTGCCAGCAGGGCGAGGGACAGGGGGCTAGATGGCTACACCTTC. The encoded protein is CASRARDRGLDGYTF.

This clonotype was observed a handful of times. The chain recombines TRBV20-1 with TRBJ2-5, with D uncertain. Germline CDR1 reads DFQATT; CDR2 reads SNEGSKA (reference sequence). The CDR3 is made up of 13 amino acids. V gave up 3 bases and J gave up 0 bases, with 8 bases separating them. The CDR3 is CSARRSDQETQYF. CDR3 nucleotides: TGCAGTGCTAGGCGGTCAGACCAAGAGACCCAGTACTTC.

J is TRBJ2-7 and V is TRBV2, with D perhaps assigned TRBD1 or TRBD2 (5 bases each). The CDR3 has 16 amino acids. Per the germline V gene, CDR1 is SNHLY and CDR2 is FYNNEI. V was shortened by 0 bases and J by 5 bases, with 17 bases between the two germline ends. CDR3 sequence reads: CASSEAEVGVVDEQYF. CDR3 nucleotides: TGTGCCAGCAGTGAAGCGGAGGTGGGGGTTGTCGACGAGCAGTACTTC.

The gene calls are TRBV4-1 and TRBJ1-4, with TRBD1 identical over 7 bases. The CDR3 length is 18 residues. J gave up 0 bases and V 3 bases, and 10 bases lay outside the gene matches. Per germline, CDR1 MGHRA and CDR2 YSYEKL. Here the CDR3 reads CASSHDGQAITTNEKLFF. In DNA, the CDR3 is TGCGCCAGCAGCCACGATGGACAGGCGATTACAACTAATGAAAAACTGTTTTTT.

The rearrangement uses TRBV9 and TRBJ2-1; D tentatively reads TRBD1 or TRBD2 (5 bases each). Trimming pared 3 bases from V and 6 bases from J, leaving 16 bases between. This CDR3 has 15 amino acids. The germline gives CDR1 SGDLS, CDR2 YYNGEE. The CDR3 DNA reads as TGTGCCAGCAGCGCCGAAGGGAGTCAGGGCAATGAGCAGTTCTTC. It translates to CASSAEGSQGNEQFF.

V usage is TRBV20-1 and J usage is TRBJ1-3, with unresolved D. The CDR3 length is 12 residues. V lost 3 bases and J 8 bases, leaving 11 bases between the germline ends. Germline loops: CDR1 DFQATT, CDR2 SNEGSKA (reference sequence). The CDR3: CSARELEDTIYF. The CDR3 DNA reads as TGCAGTGCTAGGGAACTTGAAGACACCATATATTTT.

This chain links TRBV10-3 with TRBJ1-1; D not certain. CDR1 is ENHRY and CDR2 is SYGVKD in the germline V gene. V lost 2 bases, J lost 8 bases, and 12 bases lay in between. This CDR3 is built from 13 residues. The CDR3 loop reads CAISEKFGSEAFF. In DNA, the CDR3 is TGTGCCATCAGTGAGAAGTTCGGCTCGGAAGCTTTCTTT.

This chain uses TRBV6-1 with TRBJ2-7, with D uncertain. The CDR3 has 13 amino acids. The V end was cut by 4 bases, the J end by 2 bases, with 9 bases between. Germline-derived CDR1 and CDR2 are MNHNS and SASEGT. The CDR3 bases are TGTGCCAGCAGTGGATCCAGCACCTACGAGCAGTACTTC. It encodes CASSGSSTYEQYF.

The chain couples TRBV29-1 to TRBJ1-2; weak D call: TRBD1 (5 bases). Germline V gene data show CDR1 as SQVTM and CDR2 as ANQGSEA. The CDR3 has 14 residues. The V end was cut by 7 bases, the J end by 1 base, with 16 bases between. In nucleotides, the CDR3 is TGCAGCGCCCCCCGGGGGGGAAATAACTATGGCTACACCTTC. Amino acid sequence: CSAPRGGNNYGYTF.

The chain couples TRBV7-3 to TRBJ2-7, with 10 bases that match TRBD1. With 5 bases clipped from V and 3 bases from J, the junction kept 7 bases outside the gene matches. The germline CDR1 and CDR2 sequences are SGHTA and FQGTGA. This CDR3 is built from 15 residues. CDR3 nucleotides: TGTGCCAGCAGCCACCGGGACAGGGGTCACTACGAGCAGTACTTC. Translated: CASSHRDRGHYEQYF.

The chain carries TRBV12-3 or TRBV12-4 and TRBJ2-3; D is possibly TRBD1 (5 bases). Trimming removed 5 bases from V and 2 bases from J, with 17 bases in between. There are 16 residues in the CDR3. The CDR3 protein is CASSLPRIGDTDTQYF. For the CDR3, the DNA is TGTGCCAGCAGTCTCCCACGGATAGGGGACACAGATACGCAGTATTTT.

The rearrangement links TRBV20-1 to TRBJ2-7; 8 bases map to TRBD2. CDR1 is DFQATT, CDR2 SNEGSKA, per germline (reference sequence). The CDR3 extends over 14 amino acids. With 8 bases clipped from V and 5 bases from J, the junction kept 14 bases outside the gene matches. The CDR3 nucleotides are TGCAGTACCGATTGGCGGGGGGCGGCCAACGAGCAGTACTTC. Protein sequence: CSTDWRGAANEQYF.

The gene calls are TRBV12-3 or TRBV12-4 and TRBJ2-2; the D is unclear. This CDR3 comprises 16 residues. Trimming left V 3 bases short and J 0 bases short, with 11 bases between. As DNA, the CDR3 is TGTGCCAGCAGTTTCAGTAGTATACCGAACACCGGGGAGCTGTTTTTT. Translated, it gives CASSFSSIPNTGELFF.

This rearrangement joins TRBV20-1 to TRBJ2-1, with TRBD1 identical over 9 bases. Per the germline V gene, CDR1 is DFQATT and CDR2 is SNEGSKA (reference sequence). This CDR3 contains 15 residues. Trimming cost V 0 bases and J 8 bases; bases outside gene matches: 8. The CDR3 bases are TGCAGTGCTAGAGATGGGAGACAGGGGGACCATGAGCAGTTCTTC. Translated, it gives CSARDGRQGDHEQFF.

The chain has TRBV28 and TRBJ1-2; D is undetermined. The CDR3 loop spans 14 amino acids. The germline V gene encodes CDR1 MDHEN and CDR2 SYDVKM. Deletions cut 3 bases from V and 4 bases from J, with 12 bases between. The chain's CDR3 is CASSLSDGPYGYTF. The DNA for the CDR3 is TGTGCCAGCAGTTTGTCGGACGGCCCCTATGGCTACACCTTC.

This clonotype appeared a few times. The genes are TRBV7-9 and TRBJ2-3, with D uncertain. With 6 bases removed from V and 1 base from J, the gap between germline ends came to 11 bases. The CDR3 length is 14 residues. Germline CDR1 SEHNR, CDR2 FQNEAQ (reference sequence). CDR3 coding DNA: TGTGCCAGCAGTGACCCTTTGGGCACAGATACGCAGTATTTT. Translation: CASSDPLGTDTQYF. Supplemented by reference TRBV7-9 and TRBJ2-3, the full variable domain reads DTGVSQNPRHKITKRGQNVTFRCDPISEHNRLYWYRQTLGQGPEFLTYFQNEAQLEKSRLLSDRFSAERPKGSFSTLEIQRTEQGDSAMYLCASSDPLGTDTQYFGPGTRLTVL.

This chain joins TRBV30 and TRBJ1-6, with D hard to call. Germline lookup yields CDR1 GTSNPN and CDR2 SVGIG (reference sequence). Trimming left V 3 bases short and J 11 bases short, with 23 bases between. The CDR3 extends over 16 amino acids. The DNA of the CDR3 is TGTGCCTGGAGCCGCGGCCCACGGTCGGATGAGGCACCCCTCCACTTT. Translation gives CAWSRGPRSDEAPLHF.

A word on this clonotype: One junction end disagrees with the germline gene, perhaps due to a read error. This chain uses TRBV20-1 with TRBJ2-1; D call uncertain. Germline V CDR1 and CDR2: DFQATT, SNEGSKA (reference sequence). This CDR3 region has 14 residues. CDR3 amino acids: CSARTLSSYSEQFF. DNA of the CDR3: TGCAGTGCTAGGACTCTGAGCTCCTACAGTGAGCAGTTCTTC.

CDR3 protein: CSARISQGATQYF. The CDR3 region has the DNA TGCAGTGCGAGAATATCCCAGGGGGCGACCCAGTACTTC. This chain joins TRBV20-1 and TRBJ2-5; 8 bases fit TRBD1. The CDR3 contains 13 residues. J was trimmed by 7 bases and V by 6 bases; bases with no gene match: 10. Germline assignment: CDR1 DFQATT and CDR2 SNEGSKA (reference sequence).